This T cell receptor (beta chain) was obtained from a study of T cell responses to AZD1222 COVID-19 vaccine. Study findings and constraints: Clonal diversity may have been underestimated, and the donors were mostly white British, with more females than males.

Points on this clone: The antigen is not known.

Here immunoSEQ multiplex PCR was the method, and the copy in TCRdb shows in-frame clones only, minus some. The sample shows more than 65,000 clones, 70% to 90% of them seen only once. The sequencing here drew on peripheral blood, taken on day 0 of AZD1222 vaccination. This receptor was obtained from an adult in good health.

CDR3 residues: CASTPGWQGDTGELFF. The CDR3 coding sequence is TGTGCCAGCACCCCCGGATGGCAGGGGGACACCGGGGAGCTGTTTTTT. The gene calls are TRBV25-1 and TRBJ2-2; 7 bases line up with TRBD1. This CDR3 contains 16 residues. The J segment lost 3 bases and the V segment lost 7 bases, leaving 11 bases of the junction unmatched. Germline CDR1 reads MGHDK; CDR2 reads SYGVNS.